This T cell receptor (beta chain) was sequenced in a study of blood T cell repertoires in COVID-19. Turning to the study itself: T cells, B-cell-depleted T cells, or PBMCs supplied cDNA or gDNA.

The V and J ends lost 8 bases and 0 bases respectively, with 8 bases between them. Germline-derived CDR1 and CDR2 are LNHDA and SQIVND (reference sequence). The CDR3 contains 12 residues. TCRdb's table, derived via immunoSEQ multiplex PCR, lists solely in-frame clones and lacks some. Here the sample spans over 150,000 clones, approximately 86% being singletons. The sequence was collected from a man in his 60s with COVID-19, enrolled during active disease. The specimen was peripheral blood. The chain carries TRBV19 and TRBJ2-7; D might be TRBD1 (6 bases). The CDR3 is CASQGTSYEQYF. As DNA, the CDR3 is TGTGCCAGTCAGGGGACCTCCTACGAGCAGTACTTC.